One T cell receptor beta chain is described in this entry. Original data processing: Cell counts per sample came from amplifying reference gene primers. The data were produced by immunoSEQ multiplex PCR, yet TCRdb's version contains in-frame clones alone and is incomplete. The DNA gave D and trimming, while V, J and clone size come from that table. The sample consists of about 300,000 clones, under 90% of them appearing once. Enrolled during active infection, Seattle patients were then followed longitudinally. The data are from a study of blood T cell repertoires in COVID-19. Study context: Both acute and convalescent COVID-19 samples were obtained from the United States, Italy and Spain.

The CDR3 covers 15 residues. Per the germline V gene, CDR1 is MNHEY and CDR2 is SVGEGT. V was clipped by 6 bases and J by 1 base; unmatched bases: 6. The sequence was obtained from a woman aged 25 to 45 with COVID-19, enrolled during active disease. The J gene is TRBJ2-1, the V gene TRBV6-2 or TRBV6-3; TRBD2 matches at 7 bases. Sequencing was carried out using peripheral blood. The CDR3 is CASSGTRGSYNEQFF. In DNA form, the CDR3 reads TGTGCCAGCAGCGGTACGCGGGGGTCCTACAATGAGCAGTTCTTC.